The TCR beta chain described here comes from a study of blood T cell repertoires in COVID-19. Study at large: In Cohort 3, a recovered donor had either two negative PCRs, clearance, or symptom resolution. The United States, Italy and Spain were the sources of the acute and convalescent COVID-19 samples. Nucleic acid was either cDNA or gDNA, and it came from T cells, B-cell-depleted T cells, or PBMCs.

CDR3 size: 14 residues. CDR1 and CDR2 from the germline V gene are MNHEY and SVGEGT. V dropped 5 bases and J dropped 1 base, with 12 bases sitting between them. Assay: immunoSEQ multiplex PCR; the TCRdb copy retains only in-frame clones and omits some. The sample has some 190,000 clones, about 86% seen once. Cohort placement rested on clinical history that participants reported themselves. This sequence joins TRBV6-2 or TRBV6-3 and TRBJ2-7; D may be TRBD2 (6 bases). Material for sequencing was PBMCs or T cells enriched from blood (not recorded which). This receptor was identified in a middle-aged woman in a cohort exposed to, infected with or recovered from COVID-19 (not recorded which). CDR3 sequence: CASSDEGGSYEQYF. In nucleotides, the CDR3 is TGTGCCAGCAGTGACGAGGGAGGTTCCTACGAGCAGTACTTC.